A single sample is the source of the 15 T cell receptor beta chains below, sequenced in a study of cytomegalovirus exposure and HLA in healthy donors. The primer mix had 60 Vbeta and 13 Jbeta primers. Produced via immunoSEQ multiplex PCR; TCRdb's table is partial and in-frame only. The table includes 140,000 or so clones, about 61% detected once. The sequencing input was PBMCs. The receptors originated from a male donor in good health and CMV-seronegative.

The chain combines TRBV7-2 with TRBJ2-2; D perhaps matches TRBD1 (5 bases). The CDR3 is 15 residues long. The germline CDR1 and CDR2 sequences are SGHTA and FQGNSA. The V gene lost 1 base and the J gene lost 5 bases, with 11 bases spanning the gap. CDR3 in DNA: TGTGCCAGCAGCTTAGGGGGCGCGGAGACCGGGGAGCTGTTTTTT. Translating gives CASSLGGAETGELFF.

This chain joins TRBV9 and TRBJ2-1; D uncertain. Germline-derived CDR1 and CDR2 are SGDLS and YYNGEE. This CDR3 has 16 residues. V shed 0 bases and J shed 10 bases, with 20 bases lying between them. The CDR3 protein is CASSVAGQLQTWEQFF. CDR3 nucleotide sequence: TGTGCCAGCAGCGTAGCTGGGCAGCTACAAACATGGGAGCAGTTCTTC. Full variable domain (missing parts from reference TRBV9 and TRBJ2-1): DSGVTQTPKHLITATGQRVTLRCSPRSGDLSVYWYQQSLDQGLQFLIQYYNGEERAKGNILERFSAQQFPDLHSELNLSSLELGDSALYFCASSVAGQLQTWEQFFGPGTRLTVL.

The genes are TRBV7-2 and TRBJ1-5, with 9 nucleotides matching TRBD1. V lost 3 bases to trimming and J lost 4 bases; unmatched junction nucleotides: 7. The CDR3 loop spans 16 amino acids. Per germline, CDR1 SGHTA and CDR2 FQGNSA. The CDR3 DNA is TGTGCCAGCAGCTTGGCCCCGACAGGGGGGAATCAGCCCCAGCATTTT. Amino acids: CASSLAPTGGNQPQHF.

In its sample, this clone was seen once. The J gene is TRBJ2-1, the V gene TRBV2, with 10 bases matching TRBD2. J was trimmed by 8 bases and V by 0 bases; bases with no gene match: 10. Germline CDR1 is SNHLY and CDR2 is FYNNEI. The CDR3 covers 17 residues. CDR3 nucleotides: TGTGCCAGCAGTGAAGCAGGGAGCGGGGGGGCCCGGGATGAGCAGTTCTTC. It encodes CASSEAGSGGARDEQFF.

The CDR3 coding sequence is TGCGCCAGCAGCCTAGGGGAGGTGAATCAGCCCCAGCATTTT. Protein sequence: CASSLGEVNQPQHF. The chain is built from TRBV5-1 and TRBJ1-5; D may be TRBD1 (5 bases). The CDR3 runs to 14 residues. V lost 4 bases and J 4 bases, leaving 12 bases between the germline ends. Germline-derived CDR1 and CDR2 are SGHRS and YFSETQ.

Only a few counts were recorded for this clone. The chain combines TRBV7-2 with TRBJ1-5; 8 bases map to TRBD1. CDR3 length equals 14 residues. Trimming removed 5 bases from V and 3 bases from J; junction bases left unmatched: 3. Germline lookup yields CDR1 SGHTA and CDR2 FQGNSA. The CDR3 sequence: CASSPDRANQPQHF. The CDR3 coding sequence is TGTGCCAGCAGCCCGGACAGGGCCAATCAGCCCCAGCATTTT.

The chain links TRBV11-2 to TRBJ2-5, with 7 bases lining up with TRBD2. This CDR3 is built from 16 residues. V trimming: 2 bases; J trimming: 4 bases; junction bases outside the gene matches: 10. From germline, CDR1 is SGHAT and CDR2 FQNNGV. The CDR3 DNA reads TGTGCCAGCAGCTTACGGGGTGGGGGGGTAACAGAGACCCAGTACTTC. Residues: CASSLRGGGVTETQYF.

This rearrangement joins TRBV10-3 to TRBJ2-5, with TRBD1 matching over 9 bases. The CDR3 runs 13 residues. V shed 11 bases and J 5 bases; nucleotides not matched to a gene: 9. The germline V gene encodes CDR1 ENHRY and CDR2 SYGVKD. CDR3 in DNA: TGTGCCGCGAGGACAGGGGAACGGGAGACCCAGTACTTC. Protein sequence: CAARTGERETQYF.

This clone is a singleton in its sample. This chain joins TRBV5-5 and TRBJ1-5, with 7 bases aligning to TRBD1. The CDR3 has 15 residues. Trimming took 4 bases from V and 1 from J; bases not matched to a gene: 5. Germline lookup yields CDR1 SGHKS and CDR2 YYEKEE (reference sequence). The CDR3 sequence: CASSRQGLSNQPQHF. CDR3 nucleotides: TGTGCCAGCAGCCGACAGGGTCTGAGCAATCAGCCCCAGCATTTT.

This clone was detected a few times. J is TRBJ2-1 and V is TRBV18, with 11 bases matching TRBD2. This CDR3 spans 16 amino acids. With V trimmed by 3 bases and J by 5 bases, 6 bases remained unmatched. Germline V gives CDR1 KGHSH, CDR2 LQKENI. CDR3 region: CASSPLLAGADNEQFF. CDR3 sequence (DNA): TGTGCCAGCTCACCCCTACTAGCGGGGGCCGACAATGAGCAGTTCTTC. Supplemented by reference TRBV18 and TRBJ2-1, the full variable domain reads NAGVMQNPRHLVRRRGQEARLRCSPMKGHSHVYWYRQLPEEGLKFMVYLQKENIIDESGMPKERFSAEFPKEGPSILRIQQVVRGDSAAYFCASSPLLAGADNEQFFGPGTRLTVL.

The chain couples TRBV5-4 to TRBJ2-5; D is undetermined. The J call is doubtful: the DNA matches TRBJ2-7 better. There are 14 residues in the CDR3. Germline V gene lookup returns CDR1 SGHNT and CDR2 YYREEE (reference sequence). The CDR3 is CASSLFPKSYEQYF. DNA of the CDR3: TGTGCCAGCAGCTTGTTTCCTAAATCCTACGAGCAGTACTTC.

V gene TRBV7-2 combines with J gene TRBJ1-5; D may be TRBD1 (6 bases). This CDR3 is built from 14 residues. CDR1 and CDR2 (germline): SGHTA, FQGNSA. Between the trimmed V and J ends, which lost 5 bases and 4 bases, there was a span of 12 bases. The CDR3 DNA reads as TGTGCCAGCAGCCAAGGACAGTGGAATCAGCCCCAGCATTTT. Translation gives CASSQGQWNQPQHF.

The chain recombines TRBV27 with TRBJ2-7, with TRBD1 matching 7 bases. The CDR3 is 13 amino acids. Trimming removed 3 bases from V and 6 bases from J; junction bases left unmatched: 5. CDR1 MNHEY and CDR2 SMNVEV come from the germline V gene (reference sequence). This chain's CDR3 is CASSFQGDGEQYF. The CDR3 bases are TGTGCCAGCAGTTTCCAGGGGGATGGCGAGCAGTACTTC.

The table lists this clone with a few counts. This rearrangement joins TRBV6-5 to TRBJ2-5, with 8 bases fitting TRBD1. The J call may not be correct, given that the DNA end is closer to TRBJ2-7. CDR1 and CDR2 from the germline V gene are MNHEY and SVGAGI. This CDR3 contains 13 residues. The CDR3 DNA follows: TGTGCCAGCAGTCGACAGGGGAACTACGAGCAGTACTTC. The encoded protein is CASSRQGNYEQYF.

This clone has only a few counts. The gene calls are TRBV6-5 and TRBJ2-1; TRBD2 is a possible D gene (7 bases). The V end was cut by 10 bases, the J end by 8 bases, with 15 bases between. Germline CDR1 MNHEY, CDR2 SVGAGI. The CDR3 is made up of 12 amino acids. For the CDR3, the DNA is TGTGCCACCAGGAGGGGGGGCTATGAGCAGTTCTTC. It codes for CATRRGGYEQFF.